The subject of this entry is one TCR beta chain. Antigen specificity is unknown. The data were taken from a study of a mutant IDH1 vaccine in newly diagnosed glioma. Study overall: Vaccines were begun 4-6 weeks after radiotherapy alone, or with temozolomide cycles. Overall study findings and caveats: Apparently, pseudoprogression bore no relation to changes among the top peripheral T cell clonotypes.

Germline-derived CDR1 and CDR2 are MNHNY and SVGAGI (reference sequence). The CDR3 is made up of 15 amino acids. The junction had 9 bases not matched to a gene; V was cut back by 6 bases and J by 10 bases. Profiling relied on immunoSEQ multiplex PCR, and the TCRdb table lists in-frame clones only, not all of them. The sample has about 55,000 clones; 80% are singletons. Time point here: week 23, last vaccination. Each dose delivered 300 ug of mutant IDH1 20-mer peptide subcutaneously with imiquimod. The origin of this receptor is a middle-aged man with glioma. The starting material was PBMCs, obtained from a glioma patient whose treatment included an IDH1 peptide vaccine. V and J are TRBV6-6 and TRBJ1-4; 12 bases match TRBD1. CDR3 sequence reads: CASRLGQGAARKLFF. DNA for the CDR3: TGTGCCAGCAGGTTGGGACAGGGGGCGGCTAGAAAACTGTTTTTT.